Listed below are T cell receptor beta chains from one sample, sequenced in a study of beta chain features in type 1 diabetes. The method was immunoSEQ multiplex PCR; TCRdb's version includes in-frame clones alone and lacks a portion of them. Here the sample spans around 430,000 clones, around 30% being singletons. Sequencing input: naive CD4+ T cells from blood. Every receptor here comes from a man aged 18-30 years in good health. CDR3s include the opening cysteine and the closing phenylalanine or tryptophan. Fields, in order: D gene, V gene, clone size, J gene, CDR3 protein, CDR3 DNA. D genes are given only for firm matches. Part of the rows lack a size; the others show once, few, many or a class for expanded clones.

D: .; V: TRBV5-1; size: .; J: TRBJ2-3; CDR3: CASSLPGSTQYF; DNA: TGCGCCAGCAGCTTACCGGGTTCGACGCAGTATTTT
D: .; V: TRBV7-9; size: few; J: TRBJ2-1; CDR3: CASSSPGHARNEQFF; DNA: TGTGCCAGCAGCTCACCGGGACACGCGCGCAATGAGCAGTTCTTC
D: .; V: TRBV7-9; size: .; J: TRBJ2-5; CDR3: CASSLNQETQYF; DNA: TGTGCCAGCAGCCTAAACCAAGAGACCCAGTACTTC
D: TRBD2; V: TRBV11-1; size: .; J: TRBJ2-3; CDR3: CASSPRAGARDTQYF; DNA: TGTGCCAGCAGCCCCAGGGCGGGAGCGAGAGATACGCAGTATTTT
D: .; V: TRBV6-1; size: .; J: TRBJ1-3; CDR3: CASRPASGNTIYF; DNA: TGTGCCAGCAGACCGGCCTCTGGAAACACCATATATTTT
D: .; V: TRBV7-2; size: .; J: TRBJ2-7; CDR3: CASSSIGSLQYF; DNA: TGTGCCAGCAGCTCAATAGGGAGTTTGCAGTACTTC
D: .; V: TRBV25-1; size: few; J: TRBJ2-3; CDR3: CASSDSTGPDTQYF; DNA: TGTGCCAGCAGTGACTCAACAGGGCCAGATACGCAGTATTTT
D: TRBD1; V: TRBV5-1; size: .; J: TRBJ2-3; CDR3: CASSPDRGSEDTQYF; DNA: TGCGCCAGCAGCCCGGACAGGGGAAGTGAAGATACGCAGTATTTT
D: TRBD2; V: TRBV25-1; size: few; J: TRBJ2-3; CDR3: CASSATSGSGTDTQYF; DNA: TGTGCCAGCAGCGCGACTAGCGGGAGTGGCACAGATACGCAGTATTTT
D: .; V: TRBV5-4; size: few; J: TRBJ2-3; CDR3: CATWGVGTDTQYF; DNA: TGTGCCACCTGGGGCGTGGGGACAGATACGCAGTATTTT
D: TRBD1; V: TRBV25-1; size: .; J: TRBJ2-5; CDR3: CASGDRGGETQYF; DNA: TGTGCCAGCGGCGACAGGGGCGGTGAGACCCAGTACTTC
D: TRBD1; V: TRBV30; size: .; J: TRBJ2-7; CDR3: CASRTGKGSYEQYF; DNA: TGTGCCTCCCGGACAGGGAAAGGCTCCTACGAGCAGTACTTC
D: .; V: TRBV28; size: once; J: TRBJ2-1; CDR3: CASGLSRDTSGDEQFF; DNA: TGTGCCAGCGGACTCTCCCGGGACACCTCGGGGGATGAGCAGTTCTTC
D: TRBD2; V: TRBV30; size: few; J: TRBJ2-1; CDR3: CACLASGRHEQFF; DNA: TGTGCCTGCCTGGCTAGCGGGCGCCATGAGCAGTTCTTC
D: TRBD2; V: TRBV7-2; size: few; J: TRBJ2-5; CDR3: CASSHGLAGPETQYF; DNA: TGTGCCAGCAGCCACGGACTAGCGGGCCCAGAGACCCAGTACTTC
D: .; V: TRBV19; size: few; J: TRBJ1-1; CDR3: CASSIDIGTEAFF; DNA: TGTGCCAGTAGTATAGATATTGGCACTGAAGCTTTCTTT
D: .; V: TRBV30; size: .; J: TRBJ2-1; CDR3: CAWSVTDINEQFF; DNA: TGTGCCTGGAGTGTAACTGACATAAATGAGCAGTTCTTC
D: TRBD2; V: TRBV10-3; size: .; J: TRBJ2-5; CDR3: CATGLAEQETQYF; DNA: TGTGCCACGGGACTAGCGGAACAAGAGACCCAGTACTTC
D: .; V: TRBV6-5; size: few; J: TRBJ2-7; CDR3: CASSYGVPYEQYF; DNA: TGTGCCAGCAGTTACGGGGTCCCCTACGAGCAGTACTTC
D: .; V: TRBV29-1; size: .; J: TRBJ2-5; CDR3: CSGVVGIETQYF; DNA: TGCAGCGGTGTCGTTGGTATAGAGACCCAGTACTTC
D: .; V: TRBV21-1; size: .; J: TRBJ2-1; CDR3: CASSKSRVGGSLDEQFF; DNA: TGTGCCAGCAGCAAATCAAGGGTCGGCGGGAGTTTGGATGAGCAGTTCTTC
D: TRBD1; V: TRBV7-9; size: .; J: TRBJ2-3; CDR3: CASSQTGTETDTQYF; DNA: TGTGCCAGCAGCCAGACCGGGACAGAAACAGATACGCAGTATTTT
D: TRBD2; V: TRBV7-3; size: .; J: TRBJ2-7; CDR3: CASSPASGSVEQYF; DNA: TGTGCCAGCAGTCCCGCTAGCGGGAGTGTAGAGCAGTACTTC
D: .; V: TRBV21-1; size: once; J: TRBJ2-5; CDR3: CASSKGTGVKETQYF; DNA: TGTGCCAGCAGCAAAGGGACAGGGGTAAAAGAGACCCAGTACTTC
D: .; V: TRBV5-4; size: .; J: TRBJ2-4; CDR3: CASSLAGVVNIQYF; DNA: TGTGCCAGCAGCTTGGCCGGGGTGGTCAACATTCAGTACTTC
D: .; V: TRBV18; size: .; J: TRBJ2-5; CDR3: CASSHGTNQETQYF; DNA: TGTGCCAGCTCACACGGGACAAACCAAGAGACCCAGTACTTC
D: .; V: TRBV5-4; size: once; J: TRBJ2-2; CDR3: CASSLGSGPNTGELFF; DNA: TGTGCCAGCAGCTTGGGCAGCGGCCCAAACACCGGGGAGCTGTTTTTT
D: .; V: TRBV18; size: .; J: TRBJ1-1; CDR3: CASSPDRYTEAFF; DNA: TGTGCCAGCTCACCTGACAGGTACACTGAAGCTTTCTTT
D: .; V: TRBV30; size: .; J: TRBJ1-1; CDR3: CAWSVGTTEAFF; DNA: TGTGCCTGGAGTGTAGGGACAACTGAAGCTTTCTTT